The present T cell receptor beta chain was sequenced within a study of beta chain features in type 1 diabetes. Whole-study findings and limits: Researchers report that Type 1 diabetes patients had moderately but significantly shorter TCRB CDR3s across all four CD4+ subsets.

Trimming left V 3 bases short and J 5 bases short, with 17 bases between. This CDR3 has 16 amino acids. Every bit of the isolated RNA underwent reverse transcription, so sequencing read expressed TCRB transcripts. Assay used: immunoSEQ multiplex PCR; TCRdb lists only in-frame clones, some missing. The sample consists of some 640,000 clones, around 15% of them appearing once. This clone has just a few counts. Its antigen is not identified. This chain links TRBV23-1 with TRBJ1-5, with D possibly being TRBD1 (5 bases). TRBV23-1 is annotated as an ORF whose role is uncertain. The sequencing sample was made of naive CD4+ T cells from blood. The receptor was isolated from a man aged 18-30 years with type 1 diabetes. DNA of the CDR3: TGCGCCAGCAGTCAGACGACACCGGGGGGACATCAGCCCCAGCATTTT. The encoded protein is CASSQTTPGGHQPQHF.